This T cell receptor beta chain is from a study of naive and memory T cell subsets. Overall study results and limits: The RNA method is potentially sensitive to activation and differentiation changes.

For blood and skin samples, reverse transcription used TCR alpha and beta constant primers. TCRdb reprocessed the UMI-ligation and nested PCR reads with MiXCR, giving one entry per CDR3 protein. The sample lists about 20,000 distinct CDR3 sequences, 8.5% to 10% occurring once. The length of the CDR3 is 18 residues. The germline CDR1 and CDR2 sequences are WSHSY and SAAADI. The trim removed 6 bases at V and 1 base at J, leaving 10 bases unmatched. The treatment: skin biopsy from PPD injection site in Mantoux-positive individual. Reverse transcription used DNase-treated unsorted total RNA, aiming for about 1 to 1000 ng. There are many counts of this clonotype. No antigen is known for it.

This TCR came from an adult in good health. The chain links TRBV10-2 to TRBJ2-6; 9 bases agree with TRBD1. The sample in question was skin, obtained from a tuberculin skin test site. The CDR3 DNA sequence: TGCGCCAGCAGGGAGGGACAGGGTGGTATGTCTGGGGCCAACGTCCTGACTTTC. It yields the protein CASREGQGGMSGANVLTF.